These 21 T cell receptor beta chains were sequenced from one sample in a study of blood T cell repertoires in COVID-19. Profiled with immunoSEQ multiplex PCR; TCRdb holds only in-frame clones, not every one. The repertoire holds about 140,000 clones, 80% to 90% seen once, with 10% to 13% in the top ten. The sequenced material came from peripheral blood. The receptors shown here come from a man in his sixties with active or convalescent COVID-19.

The chain joins TRBV20-1 to TRBJ2-3; D ambiguous. The V gene lost 6 bases and the J gene lost 6 bases, with 10 bases spanning the gap. This CDR3 is built from 11 residues. Per the germline V gene, CDR1 is DFQATT and CDR2 is SNEGSKA (reference sequence). The CDR3 loop reads CSARRADTQYF. The CDR3 DNA follows: TGCAGTGCCCGTCGCGCCGATACGCAGTATTTT.

The chain combines TRBV19 with TRBJ2-7, with 13 bases fitting TRBD2. The CDR3 is 15 residues long. With 3 bases clipped from V and 6 bases from J, the junction kept 5 bases outside the gene matches. Germline assignment: CDR1 LNHDA and CDR2 SQIVND (reference sequence). The CDR3, as DNA: TGTGCCAGTAGTATTTTAGGGACTAGCGGGACCGAGCAGTACTTC. As protein: CASSILGTSGTEQYF.

V is TRBV5-1 and J is TRBJ2-7, with TRBD2 matching 8 bases. CDR3 length equals 16 residues. V was pared by 0 bases and J by 0 bases, with 5 bases of the junction left unmatched. From germline, CDR1 is SGHRS and CDR2 YFSETQ. The CDR3 spells CASSLVIGTSSYEQYF. The DNA for the CDR3 is TGCGCCAGCAGCTTGGTTATCGGGACTAGCTCCTACGAGCAGTACTTC. Full variable domain (outside the CDR3, taken from reference TRBV5-1 and TRBJ2-7): KAGVTQTPRYLIKTRGQQVTLSCSPISGHRSVSWYQQTPGQGLQFLFEYFSETQRNKGNFPGRFSGRQFSNSRSEMNVSTLELGDSALYLCASSLVIGTSSYEQYFGPGTRLTVT.

V is TRBV6-6 and J is TRBJ2-7, with TRBD1 matching 8 bases. V lost 4 bases, J lost 4 bases, and 6 bases stayed unmatched. CDR3 size: 14 residues. Germline V gene data show CDR1 as MNHNY and CDR2 as SVGAGI (reference sequence). CDR3 coding DNA: TGTGCCAGCAGTTCGGGCAGGGGGCTGTACGAGCAGTACTTC. Translation: CASSSGRGLYEQYF.

The genes are TRBV7-2 and TRBJ2-2; 9 nucleotides agree with TRBD1. The CDR3 runs to 18 residues. V trimming: 2 bases; J trimming: 6 bases; junction bases outside the gene matches: 13. The germline gives CDR1 SGHTA, CDR2 FQGNSA. CDR3 in amino acids: CASSLSPGQGTNAGELFF. In DNA form, the CDR3 reads TGTGCCAGCAGCTTATCTCCGGGACAGGGAACAAACGCCGGGGAGCTGTTTTTT.

The chain recombines TRBV11-1 with TRBJ2-7, with D possibly being TRBD2 (7 bases). The CDR3 length is 15 residues. V lost 6 bases, J lost 2 bases, and 17 bases lay in between. Germline V gene lookup returns CDR1 SGHAT and CDR2 FQDESV (reference sequence). Here the CDR3 DNA reads TGTGCCAGCAGTCAGCCGCGGGGGCCCACCTACGAGCAGTACTTC. Translation gives CASSQPRGPTYEQYF.

The V and J genes are TRBV7-3 and TRBJ1-1; D is possibly TRBD1 (6 bases). V dropped 4 bases and J dropped 7 bases, with 19 bases sitting between them. The CDR3 is 15 residues long. From germline, CDR1 is SGHTA and CDR2 FQGTGA. The DNA of the CDR3 is TGTGCCAGCAGCTCTCAACCCGGGCAGGGGAGTGAAGCTTTCTTT. It encodes CASSSQPGQGSEAFF.

V usage is TRBV9 and J usage is TRBJ2-7; perhaps TRBD2 as D (6 bases). The length of the CDR3 is 15 residues. V lost 0 bases to trimming and J lost 7 bases, with 17 bases between them. CDR1 is SGDLS, CDR2 YYNGEE, per germline. The CDR3 loop reads CASSVGRGGFPEQYF. The CDR3 DNA is TGTGCCAGCAGCGTAGGACGGGGAGGCTTTCCGGAGCAGTACTTC.

The chain recombines TRBV6-2 or TRBV6-3 with TRBJ2-1, with 7 bases matching TRBD2. CDR1 and CDR2 (germline): MNHEY, SVGEGT. The CDR3 spans 15 residues. The V segment lost 5 bases and the J segment 7 bases; nucleotides outside the gene matches: 11. CDR3: CASSLTSTLGNEQFF. DNA of the CDR3: TGTGCCAGCAGTCTGACTAGCACGTTAGGGAATGAGCAGTTCTTC.

The chain links TRBV14 to TRBJ2-1; possible D gene TRBD2, 6 bases. This CDR3 comprises 16 residues. Per the germline V gene, CDR1 is SGHDN and CDR2 is FVKESK. V was cut by 3 bases and J by 0 bases, with 12 bases left in between. CDR3 sequence (DNA): TGTGCCAGCAGCCAGCTAGGGACTTTCTCCTACAATGAGCAGTTCTTC. Translated: CASSQLGTFSYNEQFF. Together with reference TRBV14 and TRBJ2-1, the CDR3 gives the full variable domain: EAGVTQFPSHSVIEKGQTVTLRCDPISGHDNLYWYRRVMGKEIKFLLHFVKESKQDESGMPNNRFLAERTGGTYSTLKVQPAELEDSGVYFCASSQLGTFSYNEQFFGPGTRLTVL.

The chain couples TRBV2 to TRBJ1-4; D unresolved. This CDR3 is 14 amino acids long. The germline CDR1 and CDR2 sequences are SNHLY and FYNNEI. V lost 11 bases, J lost 8 bases, and 21 bases lay in between. DNA of the CDR3: TGTGCCTCGGCTGCCGTCCGGCGTAGCGAAAAACTGTTTTTT. Translating it yields CASAAVRRSEKLFF.

This sequence joins TRBV2 and TRBJ1-4; 7 bases are shared with TRBD1. V lost 6 bases, J lost 4 bases, and 8 bases stayed unmatched. CDR1 SNHLY and CDR2 FYNNEI come from the germline V gene. This CDR3 comprises 15 residues. This CDR3 is CASSWTGSFNEKLFF. The CDR3 DNA reads as TGTGCCAGCAGCTGGACAGGCTCTTTTAATGAAAAACTGTTTTTT.

The genes are TRBV10-1 and TRBJ2-4; possible D gene TRBD1, 5 bases. Germline CDR1 is WNHNN and CDR2 is SYGVQD (reference sequence). The CDR3 sequence is 14 residues long. V was cut by 9 bases and J by 5 bases, with 17 bases left in between. In DNA, the CDR3 is TGCGCCAGTTGCCTCAGGGTTAGGGAAAACATTCAGTACTTC. Translated: CASCLRVRENIQYF.

The chain couples TRBV11-3 to TRBJ2-7, with TRBD1 identical over 9 bases. The CDR3 length is 14 residues. Germline loops: CDR1 SGHNT, CDR2 YENEEA. V gave up 4 bases and J gave up 2 bases; unmatched junction bases: 3. This chain's CDR3 is CASSSRTGAYEQYF. The CDR3 nucleotides read TGTGCCAGCAGCTCCCGGACAGGGGCCTACGAGCAGTACTTC. Full variable domain (rest looked up from reference TRBV11-3 and TRBJ2-7): EAGVVQSPRYKIIEKKQPVAFWCNPISGHNTLYWYLQNLGQGPELLIRYENEEAVDDSQLPKDRFSAERLKGVDSTLKIQPAELGDSAVYLCASSSRTGAYEQYFGPGTRLTVT.

The J gene is TRBJ2-7, the V gene TRBV6-5; the D gene is possibly TRBD2 (6 bases). Germline CDR1 reads MNHEY; CDR2 reads SVGAGI. The CDR3 has 14 amino acids. Written as DNA, the CDR3 is TGTGCGACCAAGGTTGGCGGGACTGGTTGGGAGCAGTACTTC. Amino acids: CATKVGGTGWEQYF.

The chain joins TRBV19 to TRBJ2-1; D remains ambiguous. Trimming removed 5 bases at V and 5 bases at J, with 13 bases between. The CDR3 loop spans 14 amino acids. Germline V gene lookup returns CDR1 LNHDA and CDR2 SQIVND (reference sequence). The chain's CDR3 is CASSADFVNNEQFF. CDR3 DNA: TGTGCCAGTAGTGCTGACTTCGTCAACAATGAGCAGTTCTTC.

Worth noting for this clone: Other DNA sequences in the sample encode the same CDR3. The rearrangement joins TRBV12-3 or TRBV12-4 to TRBJ2-2, with no clear D. The CDR3 consists of 12 residues. Trimming removed 6 bases from V and 5 bases from J, with 7 bases in between. The CDR3 here is CASSPSTGELFF. CDR3 nucleotide sequence: TGTGCCAGCAGCCCATCAACCGGGGAGCTGTTTTTT.

This chain joins TRBV5-1 and TRBJ2-1; 8 positions agree with TRBD2. Germline V gene sequence: CDR1 SGHRS, CDR2 YFSETQ. The CDR3 consists of 14 residues. J lost 7 bases, V lost 6 bases, and 9 bases had no gene match. The CDR3 sequence is CASKGSGKGNEQFF. The CDR3 DNA reads as TGCGCCAGCAAAGGTAGCGGGAAGGGAAATGAGCAGTTCTTC.

The chain links TRBV4-1 to TRBJ2-2; 8 bases are shared with TRBD1. The CDR3 is made up of 17 amino acids. V trimming: 1 base; J trimming: 3 bases; junction bases outside the gene matches: 7. Looked up from germline, CDR1 is MGHRA and CDR2 is YSYEKL. The CDR3 DNA is TGCGCCAGCAGCCAAGCTGGGACAGGATCTTACACCGGGGAGCTGTTTTTT. Its protein is CASSQAGTGSYTGELFF.

V usage is TRBV18 and J usage is TRBJ1-5; 8 bases fit TRBD1. The CDR3 is made up of 14 amino acids. The ends lost 5 bases at V and 1 base at J; junction bases unmatched: 1. Germline assignment: CDR1 KGHSH and CDR2 LQKENI. The CDR3 bases are TGTGCCAGCTCAGGACAGGGAAGCAATCAGCCCCAGCATTTT. It encodes CASSGQGSNQPQHF.

The J gene is TRBJ2-2, the V gene TRBV7-9; 7 positions match TRBD2. The CDR3 length is 15 residues. Trimming removed 6 bases from V and 5 bases from J; junction bases left unmatched: 9. Per germline, CDR1 SEHNR and CDR2 FQNEAQ (reference sequence). CDR3 in DNA: TGTGCCAGCAGTTCTAGCGGAAGATCAACCGGGGAGCTGTTTTTT. Its protein product is CASSSSGRSTGELFF.